Detailed here is one TCR beta chain. The assay was immunoSEQ multiplex PCR, and TCRdb's table has in-frame clones only and misses some. The sample carries 60,000 to 90,000 clones, roughly 91% recorded once. CDR3 size: 16 residues. Trimming removed 6 bases from V and 0 bases from J; junction bases left unmatched: 6. Germline values: CDR1 LNHDA, CDR2 SQIVND (reference sequence). This specimen belongs to a study of T cell changes during pregnancy in multiple sclerosis. The specimen comprised peripheral blood, sampled after pregnancy. J is TRBJ1-5 and V is TRBV19, with 9 bases fitting TRBD1. The clonotype comes from a female donor in good health, enrolled as a control in a pregnancy study. DNA of the CDR3: TGTGCCAGTAGGGGGACAGGGCTTAGTAGCAATCAGCCCCAGCATTTT. It yields the protein CASRGTGLSSNQPQHF. The whole variable domain, filled in from reference TRBV19 and TRBJ1-5, reads DGGITQSPKYLFRKEGQNVTLSCEQNLNHDAMYWYRQDPGQGLRLIYYSQIVNDFQKGDIAEGYSVSREKKESFPLTVTSAQKNPTAFYLCASRGTGLSSNQPQHFGDGTRLSIL.